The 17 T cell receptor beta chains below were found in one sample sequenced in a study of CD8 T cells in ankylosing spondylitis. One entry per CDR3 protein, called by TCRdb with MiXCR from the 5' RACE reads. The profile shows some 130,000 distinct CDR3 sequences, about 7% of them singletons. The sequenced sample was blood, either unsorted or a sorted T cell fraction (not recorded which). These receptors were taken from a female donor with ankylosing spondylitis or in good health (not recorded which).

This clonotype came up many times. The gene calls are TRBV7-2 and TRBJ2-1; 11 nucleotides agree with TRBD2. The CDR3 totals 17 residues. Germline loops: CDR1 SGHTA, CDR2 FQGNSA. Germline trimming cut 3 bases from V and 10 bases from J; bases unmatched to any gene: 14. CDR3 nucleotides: TGTGCCAGCAGCTTGCCGATAGCGGGGGGGCATTCCTACGAGCAGTTCTTC. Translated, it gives CASSLPIAGGHSYEQFF. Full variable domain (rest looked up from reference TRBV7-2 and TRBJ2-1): GAGVSQSPSNKVTEKGKDVELRCDPISGHTALYWYRQSLGQGLEFLIYFQGNSAPDKSGLPSDRFSAERTGGSVSTLTIQRTQQEDSAVYLCASSLPIAGGHSYEQFFGPGTRLTVL.

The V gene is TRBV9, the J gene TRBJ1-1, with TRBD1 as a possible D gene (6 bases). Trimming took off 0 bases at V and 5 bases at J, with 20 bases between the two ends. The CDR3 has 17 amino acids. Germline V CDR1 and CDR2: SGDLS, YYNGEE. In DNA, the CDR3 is TGTGCCAGCAGCGTAGGTGGAGGGGGAAGGAAGTTGACTGAAGCTTTCTTT. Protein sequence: CASSVGGGGRKLTEAFF.

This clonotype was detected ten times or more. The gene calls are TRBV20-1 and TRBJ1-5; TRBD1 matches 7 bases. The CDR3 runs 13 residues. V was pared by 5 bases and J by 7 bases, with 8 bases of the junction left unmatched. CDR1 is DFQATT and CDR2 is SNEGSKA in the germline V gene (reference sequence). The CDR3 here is CSAVPGGNQPQHF. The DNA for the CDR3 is TGCAGTGCTGTGCCAGGGGGTAACCAGCCCCAGCATTTT.

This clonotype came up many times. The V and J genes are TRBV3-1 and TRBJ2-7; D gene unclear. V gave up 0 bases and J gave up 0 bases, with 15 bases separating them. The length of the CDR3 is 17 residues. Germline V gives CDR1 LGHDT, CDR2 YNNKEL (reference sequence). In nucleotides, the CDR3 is TGTGCCAGCAGCCAAGATCGTTTCAGGTTTAGCTCCTACGAGCAGTACTTC. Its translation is CASSQDRFRFSSYEQYF.

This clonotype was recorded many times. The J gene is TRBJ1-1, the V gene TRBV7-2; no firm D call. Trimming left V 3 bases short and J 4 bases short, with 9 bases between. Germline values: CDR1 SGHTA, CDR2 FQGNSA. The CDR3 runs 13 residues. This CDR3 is CASSFSGSTEAFF. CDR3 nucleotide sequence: TGTGCCAGCAGCTTCTCGGGGAGCACTGAAGCTTTCTTT.

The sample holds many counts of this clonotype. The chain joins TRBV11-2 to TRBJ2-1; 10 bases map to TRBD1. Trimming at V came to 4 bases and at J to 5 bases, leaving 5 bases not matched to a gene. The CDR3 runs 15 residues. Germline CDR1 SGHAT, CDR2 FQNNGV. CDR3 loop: CASSSDDRGHNEQFF. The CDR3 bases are TGTGCCAGCAGCTCTGATGACAGGGGGCACAATGAGCAGTTCTTC.

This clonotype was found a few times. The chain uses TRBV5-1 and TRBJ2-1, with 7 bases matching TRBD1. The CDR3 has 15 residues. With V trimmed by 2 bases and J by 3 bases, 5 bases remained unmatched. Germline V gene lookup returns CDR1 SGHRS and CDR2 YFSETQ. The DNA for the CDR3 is TGCGCCAGCAGCTTACAGGGGACGGACTACAATGAGCAGTTCTTC. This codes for CASSLQGTDYNEQFF.

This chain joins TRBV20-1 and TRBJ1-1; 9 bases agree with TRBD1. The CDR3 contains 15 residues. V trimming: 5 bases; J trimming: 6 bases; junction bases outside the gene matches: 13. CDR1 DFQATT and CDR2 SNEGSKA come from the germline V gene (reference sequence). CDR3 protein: CSAVAGTGYDAEAFF. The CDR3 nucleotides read TGCAGTGCTGTAGCCGGGACAGGGTATGACGCTGAAGCTTTCTTT.

DNA for the CDR3: TGTGCCAGCAGCCAAGAGGAGGGACCGGTGCCCTATGGCTACACCTTC. It encodes CASSQEEGPVPYGYTF. This chain uses TRBV4-2 with TRBJ1-2; weak D call: TRBD1 (5 bases). The ends were cut back, 0 bases at V and 4 bases at J, with 15 bases in the middle. This CDR3 has 16 amino acids. The V gene's germline CDR1 is LGHNA and CDR2 YNFKEQ.

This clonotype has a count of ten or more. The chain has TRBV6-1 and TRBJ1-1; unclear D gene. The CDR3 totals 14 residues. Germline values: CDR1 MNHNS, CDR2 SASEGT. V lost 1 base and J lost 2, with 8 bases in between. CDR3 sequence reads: CASSEGTFNTEAFF. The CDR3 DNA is TGTGCCAGCAGTGAAGGAACGTTTAACACTGAAGCTTTCTTT.

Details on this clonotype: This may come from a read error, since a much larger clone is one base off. This CDR3 is CTSSLAAYNEQFF. CDR3 sequence (DNA): TGTACCAGTAGTCTAGCGGCCTACAATGAGCAGTTCTTC. This chain connects TRBV19 to TRBJ2-1; 7 bases fit TRBD2. This CDR3 is 13 amino acids long. Germline values: CDR1 LNHDA, CDR2 SQIVND (reference sequence).

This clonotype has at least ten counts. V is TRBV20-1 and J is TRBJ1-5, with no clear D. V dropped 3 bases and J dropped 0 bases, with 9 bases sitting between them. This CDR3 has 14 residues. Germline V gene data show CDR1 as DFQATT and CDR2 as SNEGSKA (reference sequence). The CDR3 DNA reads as TGCAGTGCTAGGGTAGACAATAGCAATCAGCCCCAGCATTTT. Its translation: CSARVDNSNQPQHF.

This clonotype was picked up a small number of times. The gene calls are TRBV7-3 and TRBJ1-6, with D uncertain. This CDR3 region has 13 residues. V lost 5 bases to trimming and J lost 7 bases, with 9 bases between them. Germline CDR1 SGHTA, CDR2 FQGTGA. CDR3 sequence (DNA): TGTGCCAGCAGCACGGGAACCAATTCACCCCTCCACTTT. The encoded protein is CASSTGTNSPLHF.

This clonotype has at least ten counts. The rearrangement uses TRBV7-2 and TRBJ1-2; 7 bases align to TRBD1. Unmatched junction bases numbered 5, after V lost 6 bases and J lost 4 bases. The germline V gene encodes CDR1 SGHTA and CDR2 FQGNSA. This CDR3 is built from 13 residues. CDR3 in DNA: TGTGCCAGCAGGTCCCGGGACAGCTATGGCTACACCTTC. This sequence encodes CASRSRDSYGYTF. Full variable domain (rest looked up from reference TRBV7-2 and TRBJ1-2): GAGVSQSPSNKVTEKGKDVELRCDPISGHTALYWYRQSLGQGLEFLIYFQGNSAPDKSGLPSDRFSAERTGGSVSTLTIQRTQQEDSAVYLCASRSRDSYGYTFGSGTRLTVV.

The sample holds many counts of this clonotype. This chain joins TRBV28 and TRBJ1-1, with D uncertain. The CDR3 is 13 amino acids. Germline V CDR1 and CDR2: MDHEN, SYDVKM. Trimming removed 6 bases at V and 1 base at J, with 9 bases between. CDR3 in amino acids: CASSQAPNTEAFF. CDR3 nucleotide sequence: TGTGCCAGCAGCCAGGCCCCGAACACTGAAGCTTTCTTT.

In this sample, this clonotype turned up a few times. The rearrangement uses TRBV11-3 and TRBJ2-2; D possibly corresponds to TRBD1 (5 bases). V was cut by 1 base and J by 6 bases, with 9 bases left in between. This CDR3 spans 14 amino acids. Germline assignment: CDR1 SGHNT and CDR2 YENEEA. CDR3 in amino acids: CASSLAAGSGELFF. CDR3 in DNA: TGTGCCAGCAGCTTAGCGGCAGGGTCCGGGGAGCTGTTTTTT. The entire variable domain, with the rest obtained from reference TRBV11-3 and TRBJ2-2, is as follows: EAGVVQSPRYKIIEKKQPVAFWCNPISGHNTLYWYLQNLGQGPELLIRYENEEAVDDSQLPKDRFSAERLKGVDSTLKIQPAELGDSAVYLCASSLAAGSGELFFGEGSRLTVL.

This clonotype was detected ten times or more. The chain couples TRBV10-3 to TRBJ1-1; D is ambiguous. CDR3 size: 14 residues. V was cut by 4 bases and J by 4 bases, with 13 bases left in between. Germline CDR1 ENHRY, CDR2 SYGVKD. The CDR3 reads CAISGTRGSTEAFF. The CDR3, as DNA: TGTGCCATCAGTGGGACTCGCGGTAGCACTGAAGCTTTCTTT.